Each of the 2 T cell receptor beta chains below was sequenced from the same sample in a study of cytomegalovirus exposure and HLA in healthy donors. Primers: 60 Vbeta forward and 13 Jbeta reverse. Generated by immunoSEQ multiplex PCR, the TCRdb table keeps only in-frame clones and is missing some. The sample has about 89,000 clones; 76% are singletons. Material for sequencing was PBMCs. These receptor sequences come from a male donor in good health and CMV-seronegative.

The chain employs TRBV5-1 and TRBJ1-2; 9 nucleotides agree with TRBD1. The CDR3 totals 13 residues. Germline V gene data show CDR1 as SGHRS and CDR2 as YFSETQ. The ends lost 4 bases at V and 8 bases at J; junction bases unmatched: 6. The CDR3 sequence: CASSEGQGAGYTF. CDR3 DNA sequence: TGCGCCAGCAGCGAGGGACAGGGAGCGGGCTACACCTTC.

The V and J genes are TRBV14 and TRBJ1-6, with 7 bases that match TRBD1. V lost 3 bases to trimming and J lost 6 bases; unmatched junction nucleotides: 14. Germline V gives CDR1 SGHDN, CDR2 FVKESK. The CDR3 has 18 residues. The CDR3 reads CASSHTIYPGQLNSPLHF. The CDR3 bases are TGTGCCAGCAGCCACACGATTTACCCGGGACAGCTTAATTCACCCCTCCACTTT.